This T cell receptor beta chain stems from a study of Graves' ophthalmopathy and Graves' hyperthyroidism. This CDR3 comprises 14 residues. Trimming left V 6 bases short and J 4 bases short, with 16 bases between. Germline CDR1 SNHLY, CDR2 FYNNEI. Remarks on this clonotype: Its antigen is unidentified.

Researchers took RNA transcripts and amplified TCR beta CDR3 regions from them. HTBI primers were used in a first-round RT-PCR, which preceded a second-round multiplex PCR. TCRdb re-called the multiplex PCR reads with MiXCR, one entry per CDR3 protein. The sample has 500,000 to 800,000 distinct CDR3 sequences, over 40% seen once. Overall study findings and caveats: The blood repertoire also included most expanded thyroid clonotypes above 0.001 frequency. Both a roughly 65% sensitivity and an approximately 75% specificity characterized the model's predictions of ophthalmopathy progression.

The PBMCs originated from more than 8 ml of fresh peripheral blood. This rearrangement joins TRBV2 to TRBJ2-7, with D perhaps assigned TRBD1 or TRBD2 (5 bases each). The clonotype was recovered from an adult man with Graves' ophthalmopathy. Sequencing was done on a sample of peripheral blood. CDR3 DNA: TGTGCCAGCAGCGGGGCTGGGGCCTTGTACGAGCAGTACTTC. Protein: CASSGAGALYEQYF.